The text below deals with one T cell receptor (beta chain). Its target is not known. The sample originates from a study of graft-versus-host responses after intestinal transplantation. The germline V gene has CDR1 MNHEY and CDR2 SMNVEV (reference sequence). The CDR3 length is 13 residues. V lost 2 bases and J lost 3, with 7 bases in between. Profiled with immunoSEQ multiplex PCR; TCRdb holds only in-frame clones, not every one. The sample shows 40,000 or so clones, over 90% of them seen only once. Sequencing used unstimulated CD8+ T cells sorted from spleen or lymph node cells, obtained before transplant. The chain has TRBV27 and TRBJ1-1, with D possibly matching TRBD1 (5 bases). The receptor was derived from a human donor who was the organ donor for an intestinal transplant. CDR3 region: CASSLGADTEAFF. CDR3 sequence (DNA): TGTGCCAGCAGTTTAGGGGCGGACACTGAAGCTTTCTTT.